This T cell receptor beta chain was found in a study of blood T cell repertoires in COVID-19. The germline V and J ends were trimmed by 11 bases and 1 base, with 11 bases remaining between them. Germline CDR1 LGHDT, CDR2 YNNKEL (reference sequence). This CDR3 comprises 12 residues. Here immunoSEQ multiplex PCR was the method, and the copy in TCRdb shows in-frame clones only, minus some. Among 180,000 or so clones, 80% to 85% were seen once, and the ten largest hold 6.5% to 9.5%. The V gene is TRBV3-1 (or the pseudogene TRBV3-2), the J gene TRBJ1-1; D is uncertain. The source of this sequence is a man between 35 and 55 years old who had recovered from COVID-19. Input material: PBMCs or T cells enriched from blood (not recorded which). The chain's CDR3 is CACGRGNTEAFF. The DNA for the CDR3 is TGTGCCTGCGGTCGTGGGAACACTGAAGCTTTCTTT.